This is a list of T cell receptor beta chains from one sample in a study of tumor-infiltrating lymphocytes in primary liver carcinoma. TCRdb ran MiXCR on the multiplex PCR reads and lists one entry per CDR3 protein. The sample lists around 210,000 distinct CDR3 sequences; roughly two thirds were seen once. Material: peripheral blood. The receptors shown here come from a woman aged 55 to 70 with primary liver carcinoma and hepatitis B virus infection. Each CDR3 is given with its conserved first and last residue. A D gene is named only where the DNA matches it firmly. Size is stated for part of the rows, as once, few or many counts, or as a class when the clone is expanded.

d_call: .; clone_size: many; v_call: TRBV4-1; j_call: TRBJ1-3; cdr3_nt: TGCGCCAGCAGCCAAGCGGCCGGGACCACACGAGGATCTGGAAACACCATATATTTT; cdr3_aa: CASSQAAGTTRGSGNTIYF
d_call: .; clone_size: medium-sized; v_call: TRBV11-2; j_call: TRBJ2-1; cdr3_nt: TGTGCCAGCAGCTTAGATATGGCTCAGTTCTTC; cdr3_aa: CASSLDMAQFF
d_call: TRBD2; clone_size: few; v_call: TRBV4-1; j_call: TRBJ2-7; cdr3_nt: TGCGCCAGCAGCCAAGATTTTGGGGGGGTACCCTACGAGCAGTACTTC; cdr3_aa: CASSQDFGGVPYEQYF
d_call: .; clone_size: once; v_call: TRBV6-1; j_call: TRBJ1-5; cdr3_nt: TGTGCCGGCAGTGCAGGGTACTGCAATCAGCCCCAGCATTTT; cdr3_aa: CAGSAGYCNQPQHF
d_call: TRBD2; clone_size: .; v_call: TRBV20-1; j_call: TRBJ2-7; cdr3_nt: TGCAGTGCTAGAGATCTTAGCGGGAATAGTGCAGGCGAGCAGTACTTC; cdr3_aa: CSARDLSGNSAGEQYF
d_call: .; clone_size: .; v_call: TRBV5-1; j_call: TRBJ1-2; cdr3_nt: TGCGCCAGCAGCTTGAGGCTCCGGGGGGCGCCCAACTATGGCTACACCTTC; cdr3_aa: CASSLRLRGAPNYGYTF
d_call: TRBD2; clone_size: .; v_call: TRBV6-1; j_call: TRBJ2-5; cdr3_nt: TGTGCCAGCAGTATTAGCGGGAGACGGGAGACCCAGTACTTC; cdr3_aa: CASSISGRRETQYF
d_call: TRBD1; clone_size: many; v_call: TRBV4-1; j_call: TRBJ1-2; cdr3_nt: TGCGCCAGCAGCCCGGGACAGGGTCGGGGCTACACCTTC; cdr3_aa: CASSPGQGRGYTF
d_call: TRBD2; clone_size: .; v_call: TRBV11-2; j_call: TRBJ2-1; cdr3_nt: TGTGCCAGCAGCTTAATGCGGGAGTGGAATGAGCAGTTCTTC; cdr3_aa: CASSLMREWNEQFF
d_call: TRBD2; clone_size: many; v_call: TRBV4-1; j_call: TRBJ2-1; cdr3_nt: TGCGCCAGCAGCTCAGAAACTAGCGGGAGAAGGGATGAGCAGTTCTTC; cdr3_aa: CASSSETSGRRDEQFF
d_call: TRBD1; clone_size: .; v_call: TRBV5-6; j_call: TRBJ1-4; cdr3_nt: TGTGCCAGCAGCTTGCGACAGGGAGGTAATGAAAAACTGTCTTTT; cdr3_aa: CASSLRQGGNEKLSF
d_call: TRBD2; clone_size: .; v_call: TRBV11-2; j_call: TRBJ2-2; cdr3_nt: TGTGTCAGCAGCCCTAGCGGGGAACTGTTTTTT; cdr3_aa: CVSSPSGELFF
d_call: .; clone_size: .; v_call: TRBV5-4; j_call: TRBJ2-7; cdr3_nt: TGTGCCAGCAGCTTGGTCCAGGGGATCGGCGGGCAATACTTC; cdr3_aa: CASSLVQGIGGQYF
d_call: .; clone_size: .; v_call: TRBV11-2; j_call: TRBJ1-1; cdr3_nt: TGTGCCAGCAGCTTATCAACGTACGGCAGGGCCACTGAAGCTTTCTTT; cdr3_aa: CASSLSTYGRATEAFF
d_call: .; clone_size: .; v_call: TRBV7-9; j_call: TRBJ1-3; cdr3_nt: TGTGCCAGCAGTATCCCCTCTGGAAACACCATATATTTT; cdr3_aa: CASSIPSGNTIYF
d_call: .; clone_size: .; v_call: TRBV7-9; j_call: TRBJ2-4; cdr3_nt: TGTGACAGCAGCCTTGACACGCAAAACATTCAGTACTTC; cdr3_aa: CDSSLDTQNIQYF
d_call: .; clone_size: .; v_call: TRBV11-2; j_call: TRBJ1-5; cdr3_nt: TGTGCCAGCAACTTAGAGAATAACCAGCCCCAGCATTTT; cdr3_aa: CASNLENNQPQHF
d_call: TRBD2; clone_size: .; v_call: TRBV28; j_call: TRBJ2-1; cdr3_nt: TGTGCCAGCAGTTTGCTTAGCGGGGGACACAATGAGCAGTTCTTC; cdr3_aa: CASSLLSGGHNEQFF
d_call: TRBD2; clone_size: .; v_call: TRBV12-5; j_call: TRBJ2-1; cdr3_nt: TGTGCTAGTGGTTATGTCCCGACTAGCGGGACTAGTGGAATTTACAATGAGCAGTTCTTC; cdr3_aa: CASGYVPTSGTSGIYNEQFF
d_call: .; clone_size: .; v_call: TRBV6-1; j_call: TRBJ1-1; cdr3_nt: TGTGCCAGCAGTGAATATCCGCGGGAGCAGCCCGGCACTGTAGCTTTCTTT; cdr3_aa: CASSEYPREQPGTVAFF
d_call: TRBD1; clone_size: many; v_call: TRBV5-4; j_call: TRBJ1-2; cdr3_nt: TGTGCCAGCAGTTACCAGGGGGTTGCGGGCGGCTACACCTTC; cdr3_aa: CASSYQGVAGGYTF
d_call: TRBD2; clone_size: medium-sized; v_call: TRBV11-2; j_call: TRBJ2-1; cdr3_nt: TGTGCCAGCAGCTTAGGACTAGCGGGAGGGTACAATGAGCAGTTCTTC; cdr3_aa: CASSLGLAGGYNEQFF
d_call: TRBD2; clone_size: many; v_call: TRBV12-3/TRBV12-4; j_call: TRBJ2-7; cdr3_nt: TGTGCCAGCAGTTTAGGGGGACTAGCCTACGAGCAGTACTTC; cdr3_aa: CASSLGGLAYEQYF
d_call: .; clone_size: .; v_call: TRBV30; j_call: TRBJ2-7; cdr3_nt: TGTGCCTGGATCCATCTGGGGTACTTC; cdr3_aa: CAWIHLGYF
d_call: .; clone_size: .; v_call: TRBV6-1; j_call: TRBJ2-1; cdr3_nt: TGTGCCAGCAGTGGGAGCGCTAGCGTCGCCCTCTATGGGCAGTTCTTC; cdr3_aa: CASSGSASVALYGQFF
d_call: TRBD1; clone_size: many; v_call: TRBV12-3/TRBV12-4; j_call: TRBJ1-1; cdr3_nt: TGTGCCAGCAGTTTCCCACTCGGACAGGGGGGCACTGAAGCTTTCTTT; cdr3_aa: CASSFPLGQGGTEAFF
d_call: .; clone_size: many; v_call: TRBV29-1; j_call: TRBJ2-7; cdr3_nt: TGCAGCGTTTCTTCAGAAGGGGGCGAGCAGTACTTC; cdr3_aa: CSVSSEGGEQYF
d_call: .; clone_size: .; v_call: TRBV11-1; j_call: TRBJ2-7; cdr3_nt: TGTGCCAGCAACTTCCGGACAGTGAAAATTTACGAGCAGTACTTC; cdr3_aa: CASNFRTVKIYEQYF
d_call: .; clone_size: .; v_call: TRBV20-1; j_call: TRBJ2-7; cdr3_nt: TGCAGTGCTAATTATGGCTACGAGCAGTACTTC; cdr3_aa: CSANYGYEQYF
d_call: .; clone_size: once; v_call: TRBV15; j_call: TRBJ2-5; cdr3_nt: TGTGCCACCAGCAGAGATGCGACTTTGCAAGAGACCCAGTACTTC; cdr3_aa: CATSRDATLQETQYF
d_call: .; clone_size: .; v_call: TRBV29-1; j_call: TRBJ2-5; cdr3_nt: TGCAGCGTTGCGAAGGGGGCGGCCACAGCGGGAGAGACCCAGTACTTC; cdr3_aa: CSVAKGAATAGETQYF
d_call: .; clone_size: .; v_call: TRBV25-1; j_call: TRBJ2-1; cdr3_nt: TGTGCCAGCAGTGAGCCGACCGTGTTCGGGGGCTCCTACAATAAGCAGTTCTTC; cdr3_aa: CASSEPTVFGGSYNKQFF
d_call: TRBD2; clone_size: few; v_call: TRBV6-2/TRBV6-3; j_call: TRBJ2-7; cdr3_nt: TGTGCCAGCCGACTGGTGGGGACTAGCGGGAGTGGCGAGCAGTACTTC; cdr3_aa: CASRLVGTSGSGEQYF
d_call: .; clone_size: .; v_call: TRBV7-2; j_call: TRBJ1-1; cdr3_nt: TGTGCCAGCAGCCCCCATGGGGGCAAGGCTGAAGCTTTCTTT; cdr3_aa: CASSPHGGKAEAFF